This is a list of T cell receptor beta chains from one sample in a study of T cells after yellow fever vaccination. TCRdb recomputed calls from the 5' RACE reads with MiXCR, one row per CDR3 protein. The data hold over 130,000 distinct CDR3 sequences, with approximately 7.7% observed a single time. Here the sequenced sample was CD4+ T cells sorted from PBMCs, taken 5 days after the yellow fever booster vaccination. These receptors were collected from a young man who received the YFV17D yellow fever vaccine. CDR3s include the opening cysteine and the closing phenylalanine or tryptophan. D genes are given only for firm matches. The size entry is marked missing in some rows and otherwise reads once, few, many or a size class.

d_call,j_call,v_call,clone_size,cdr3_nt,cdr3_aa
TRBD2,TRBJ2-3,TRBV20-1,many,TGCAGTGCTCCCTGGGCTAGCGGGACCACAGATACGCAGTATTTT,CSAPWASGTTDTQYF
TRBD2,TRBJ2-3,TRBV7-2,many,TGTGCCAGCAGCTTCGTTAGCGGGAGAACCTCTAGCACAGATACGCAGTATTTT,CASSFVSGRTSSTDTQYF
TRBD1,TRBJ1-2,TRBV7-9,many,TGTGCCAGCAGCCCGACGTATTCAGGACAGGCTAACTATGGCTACACCTTC,CASSPTYSGQANYGYTF
.,TRBJ2-3,TRBV12-3/TRBV12-4,many,TGTGCCAGCAGTTTAGGAACTAGTGCAGATACGCAGTATTTT,CASSLGTSADTQYF
.,TRBJ1-3,TRBV12-5,many,TGTGCTAGTGGACGATTACAGGGAGGGACGCCTATGGACACCATATATTTT,CASGRLQGGTPMDTIYF
.,TRBJ2-2,TRBV7-8,many,TGTGCCAGCAGCTTAGTACGAACCGGGGAGCTGTTTTTT,CASSLVRTGELFF
.,TRBJ2-6,TRBV29-1,many,TGCAGCGTTGGGACAGTAGCTGGGGCCAACGTCCTGACTTTC,CSVGTVAGANVLTF
.,TRBJ2-1,TRBV11-1,many,TGTGCCAGCAGCTTAAGTTCTCCGGGACAACTCACTAGCAATGAGCAGTTCTTC,CASSLSSPGQLTSNEQFF
.,TRBJ2-7,TRBV6-5,many,TGTGCCAGCAGTTACTCTTTTGGGGAGCAGTACTTC,CASSYSFGEQYF
TRBD1,TRBJ1-1,TRBV28,.,TGTGCCAGCAGCCCGGGACAGCCGGGGACTGAAGCTTTCTTT,CASSPGQPGTEAFF
TRBD1,TRBJ2-6,TRBV30,many,TGTGCCTGGGGGATACCCGGGACAGGGAGCCCGCTGGCTGGGGCCAACGTCCTGACTTTC,CAWGIPGTGSPLAGANVLTF
.,TRBJ1-2,TRBV12-3/TRBV12-4,many,TGTGCCAGCATTAACACCGCTAGAGGCTACACCTTC,CASINTARGYTF
.,TRBJ1-6,TRBV6-6,many,TGTGCCAGCAGCCCCAGTTCACCCCTCCACTTT,CASSPSSPLHF